These 14 T cell receptor beta chains came from one sample sequenced in a study of blood T cell repertoires in COVID-19 (dated by TCRdb to the early 2020s). Library preparation was by the immunoSEQ multiplex PCR assay. The table was pulled from immuneACCESS by TCRdb, which kept in-frame rearrangements only. Such tables lose some clones; where checked, under half of the loss comes from unresolved V genes, and the rest has no known cause. Within this sample are 200,000 to 250,000 clones, with roughly 85% of them counted one time only. 11% of the sample is held by the ten biggest clonotypes. Sequenced input: PBMCs or T cells enriched from blood (not recorded which). These receptors came from a man younger than 40 who had recovered from COVID-19.

Ten or more counts support this clone. The rearrangement uses TRBV6-4 and TRBJ2-7; 9 bases agree with TRBD1. CDR3 length: 13 residues. CDR1 MRHNA and CDR2 SNTAGT come from the germline V gene. The V and J ends lost 4 bases and 6 bases, in that order; junction bases with no gene match: 4. For the CDR3, the DNA is TGTGCCAGCAGTGCCACAGGGGGCAGCGAGCAGTACTTC. It encodes CASSATGGSEQYF.

This chain uses TRBV4-3 with TRBJ2-1; tentatively, D is TRBD1 (6 bases). CDR3 length equals 15 residues. V lost 0 bases and J 0 bases, leaving 6 bases between the germline ends. Germline V gene sequence: CDR1 LGHNA, CDR2 YSLEER. CDR3 residues: CASSQEGGSYNEQFF. The CDR3 DNA is TGCGCCAGCAGCCAAGAAGGGGGCTCCTACAATGAGCAGTTCTTC.

This chain uses TRBV30 with TRBJ2-7; TRBD2 matches at 13 bases. The CDR3 sequence is 14 residues long. CDR1 and CDR2 from the germline V gene are GTSNPN and SVGIG (reference sequence). The V and J ends lost 5 bases and 6 bases, in that order; junction bases with no gene match: 7. CDR3 region: CAWDGTSGTGEQYF. In DNA, the CDR3 is TGTGCCTGGGACGGGACTAGCGGGACCGGCGAGCAGTACTTC.

This clone was recorded once. The chain is built from TRBV5-4 and TRBJ1-1, with 7 positions matching TRBD1. The CDR3 covers 14 residues. Trimming took 4 bases from V and 12 from J; bases not matched to a gene: 15. Germline CDR1 SGHNT, CDR2 YYREEE (reference sequence). CDR3 bases: TGTGCCAGCAGCCGGGGGGGCGTACAGGGGATAACTTTCTTT. Its protein product is CASSRGGVQGITFF.

Written as DNA, the CDR3 is TGCGCCAGCAGCTGGTGGGGGGTGAATTCACCCCTCCACTTT. Protein: CASSWWGVNSPLHF. This chain links TRBV5-1 with TRBJ1-6, with a tentative D call TRBD1 (5 bases). The CDR3 runs to 14 residues. Trimming left V 3 bases short and J 7 bases short, with 11 bases between. Germline CDR1 is SGHRS and CDR2 is YFSETQ.

V and J are TRBV27 and TRBJ1-2, with D hard to call. This CDR3 is 13 amino acids long. Trimming shortened V by 6 bases and J by 3 bases, and 11 bases separated the two germline ends. Germline-derived CDR1 and CDR2 are MNHEY and SMNVEV (reference sequence). The CDR3: CASSSRGDYGYTF. CDR3 sequence (DNA): TGTGCCAGCAGCTCTAGAGGTGACTATGGCTACACCTTC.

The CDR3 DNA reads TGTGCCAGCTCACCCCTAGAGCGGGAGGGTCTGAGCGAGCAGTACTTC. Amino acid sequence: CASSPLEREGLSEQYF. This chain joins TRBV18 and TRBJ2-7; 10 nucleotides agree with TRBD2. The CDR3 runs 16 residues. V shed 3 bases and J 6 bases; nucleotides not matched to a gene: 11. The germline CDR1 and CDR2 sequences are KGHSH and LQKENI.

This clone showed up just a few times. V gene TRBV2 combines with J gene TRBJ1-2; D might be TRBD1 (5 bases). CDR1 is SNHLY, CDR2 FYNNEI, per germline. The V end lost 7 bases, the J end lost 3 bases, and 18 bases lay between the germline ends. The CDR3 covers 15 residues. The CDR3 sequence is CASTRGEETDYGYTF. The CDR3 nucleotides read TGTGCCAGCACCCGGGGGGAAGAAACCGACTATGGCTACACCTTC. The whole variable domain, remainder taken from reference TRBV2 and TRBJ1-2, is EPEVTQTPSHQVTQMGQEVILRCVPISNHLYFYWYRQILGQKVEFLVSFYNNEISEKSEIFDDQFSVERPDGSNFTLKIRSTKLEDSAMYFCASTRGEETDYGYTFGSGTRLTVV.

The chain is built from TRBV7-2 and TRBJ2-4; D is possibly TRBD2 (5 bases). There are 18 residues in the CDR3. The V and J ends lost 1 base and 0 bases respectively, with 16 bases between them. Germline V CDR1 and CDR2: SGHTA, FQGNSA. For the CDR3, the DNA is TGTGCCAGCAGCTTAGTCGACTACCCCCCTCTAGCCAAAAACATTCAGTACTTC. Translating gives CASSLVDYPPLAKNIQYF.

This chain uses TRBV21-1 with TRBJ1-2. TRBV21-1 corresponds to a pseudogene. This CDR3 spans 14 amino acids. For the CDR3, the DNA is TGTGCCAGCAGCAGGGCAGGACTTAACTATGGCTACACCTTC. It codes for CASSRAGLNYGYTF.

This sequence joins TRBV28 and TRBJ1-5; tentative D call: TRBD1 (5 bases). Trimming left V 10 bases short and J 7 bases short, with 14 bases between. The CDR3 runs 12 residues. The germline CDR1 and CDR2 sequences are MDHEN and SYDVKM. The CDR3 DNA is TGTGCCACCTACTTCCAGGGCCAGCCCCAGCATTTT. Protein product: CATYFQGQPQHF.

V and J are TRBV5-1 and TRBJ2-3, with TRBD2 matching over 8 bases. From germline, CDR1 is SGHRS and CDR2 YFSETQ. The V and J ends lost 2 bases and 1 base, in that order; junction bases with no gene match: 3. The CDR3 contains 15 residues. This CDR3 is CASSFNSGGTDTQYF. CDR3 in DNA: TGCGCCAGCAGCTTTAATAGCGGGGGCACAGATACGCAGTATTTT.

The chain combines TRBV25-1 with TRBJ1-1; D uncertain. The germline V gene encodes CDR1 MGHDK and CDR2 SYGVNS. This CDR3 has 12 residues. V dropped 3 bases and J dropped 11 bases, with 13 bases sitting between them. In DNA, the CDR3 is TGTGCCAGCAGTGATTTATGGAGGGTGGCTTTCTTT. This gives the protein CASSDLWRVAFF.

The table lists this clone with a count of one. This chain links TRBV4-1 with TRBJ1-1, with D tentatively TRBD1 (6 bases). Trimming took off 4 bases at V and 2 bases at J, with 14 bases between the two ends. The germline V gene has CDR1 MGHRA and CDR2 YSYEKL. The CDR3 is 15 residues long. Here the CDR3 DNA reads TGCGCCAGCAGCCTCGAACAGGGTGCAAACACTGAAGCTTTCTTT. It encodes CASSLEQGANTEAFF.